What follows describes a single T cell receptor beta chain. CDR1 and CDR2 from the germline V gene are SGHRS and YFSETQ. The CDR3 loop spans 13 amino acids. V was clipped by 0 bases and J by 7 bases, with 11 bases between them. These data are taken from a study of blood T cell repertoires in COVID-19. Overall study: Samples came from the United States, Italy and Spain, spanning acute and convalescent COVID-19.

TCRdb's copy holds only in-frame clones and misses some; the assay was immunoSEQ multiplex PCR. The sample yields approximately 290,000 clones, more than 65% seen once. In Seattle, patients joined the study during active infection and were tracked longitudinally. The specimen sequenced was peripheral blood. The clonotype comes from a person between 70 and 80 years old with COVID-19, enrolled during active disease. J is TRBJ2-7 and V is TRBV5-1, with D perhaps matching TRBD2 (6 bases). Here the CDR3 DNA reads TGCGCCAGCAGCTTGGGCCCGGCGGGAGAGCAGTACTTC. Residues: CASSLGPAGEQYF.